The subject of this entry is one TCR beta chain. Its antigen is not identified. The entry originates in a study of shared clonotypes between healthy human individuals. For the study at large: Donors were two women and a few men aged 18 to 49. Study-wide results and limits: Memory subsets generally showed smaller estimated richness than naive subsets did. Unshared clonotypes carried lower generation probabilities than those common to all four donors.

Adult Caucasians living in Nashville, Tennessee made up all of the donors. The data were produced by immunoSEQ multiplex PCR, yet TCRdb's version contains in-frame clones alone and is incomplete. The top ten hold 0.39% of the sample, which has approximately 2.3 million clones, 85% to 95% seen once. The specimen sequenced was naive CD4+ T cells from PBMCs. Subset: CD45RA+ positively selected. The source is a man aged 18 to 29 in good health. Some clones in this sample may be carry-over from other donors' samples.

Written as DNA, the CDR3 is TGTGCCAGCAGCCGAGGACCCTACGAGCAGTACTTC. Translated: CASSRGPYEQYF. The genes are TRBV7-2 and TRBJ2-7, with no clear D. This CDR3 has 12 residues. V lost 5 bases to trimming and J lost 2 bases, with 7 bases between them. Per the germline V gene, CDR1 is SGHTA and CDR2 is FQGNSA.